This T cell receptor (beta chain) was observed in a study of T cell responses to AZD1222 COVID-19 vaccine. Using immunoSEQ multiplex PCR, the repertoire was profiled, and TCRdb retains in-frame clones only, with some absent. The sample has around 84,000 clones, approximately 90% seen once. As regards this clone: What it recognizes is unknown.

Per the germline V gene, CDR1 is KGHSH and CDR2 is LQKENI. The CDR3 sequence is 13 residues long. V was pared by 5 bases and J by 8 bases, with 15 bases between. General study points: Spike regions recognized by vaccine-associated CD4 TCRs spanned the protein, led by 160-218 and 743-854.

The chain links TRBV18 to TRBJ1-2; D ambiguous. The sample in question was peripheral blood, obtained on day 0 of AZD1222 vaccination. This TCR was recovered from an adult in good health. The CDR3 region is CASSSRAVWGYTF. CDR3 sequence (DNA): TGTGCCAGCTCATCCCGGGCCGTGTGGGGCTACACCTTC.